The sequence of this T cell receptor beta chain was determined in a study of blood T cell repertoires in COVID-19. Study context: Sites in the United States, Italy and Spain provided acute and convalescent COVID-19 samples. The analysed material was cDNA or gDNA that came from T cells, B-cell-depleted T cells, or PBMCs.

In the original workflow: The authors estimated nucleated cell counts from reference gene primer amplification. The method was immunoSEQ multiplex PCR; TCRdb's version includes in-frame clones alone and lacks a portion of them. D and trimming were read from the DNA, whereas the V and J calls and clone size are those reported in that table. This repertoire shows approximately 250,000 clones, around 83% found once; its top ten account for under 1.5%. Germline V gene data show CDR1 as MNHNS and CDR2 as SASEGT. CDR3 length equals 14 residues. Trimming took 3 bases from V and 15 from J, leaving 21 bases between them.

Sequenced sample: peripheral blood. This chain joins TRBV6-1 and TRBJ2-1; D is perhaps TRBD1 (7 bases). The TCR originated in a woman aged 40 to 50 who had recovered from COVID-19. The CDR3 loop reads CASSDRQGGNRAFF. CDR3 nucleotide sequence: TGTGCCAGCAGTGACCGACAGGGAGGTAATCGAGCGTTCTTC.